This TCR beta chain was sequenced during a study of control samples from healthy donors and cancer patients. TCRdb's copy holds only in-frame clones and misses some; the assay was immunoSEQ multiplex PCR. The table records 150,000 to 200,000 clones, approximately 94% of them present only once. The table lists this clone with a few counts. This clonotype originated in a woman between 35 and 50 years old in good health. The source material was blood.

The CDR3 DNA sequence: TGTGCCAGCAGTTACTCTACCCCACCTGAAGCTTTCTTT. This gives the protein CASSYSTPPEAFF. The rearrangement joins TRBV6-5 to TRBJ1-1; D remains unclear. The CDR3 contains 13 residues. Germline assignment: CDR1 MNHEY and CDR2 SVGAGI. V lost 0 bases to trimming and J lost 6 bases, with 8 bases between them.